The clone carrying this T cell receptor (beta chain) has just a few counts. This sample was included in a study of CD8 T cells in Susac syndrome. The multiple sclerosis controls consisted of treatment-naive patients with relapsing-remitting disease, either stable or active. TEMRA cells were FACS-enriched and CD8+ and CD4+ T cells negatively isolated. CDR3 size: 13 residues. Trimming left V 7 bases short and J 3 bases short, with 11 bases between. Germline V gene lookup returns CDR1 SNHLY and CDR2 FYNNEI. Random hexamers were used to reverse transcribe an amount of about 0.45 to 1 ug RNA. The immunoSEQ assay covered 54 Vbeta and 13 Jbeta segments for CDR3. MiXCR, run by TCRdb on the immunoSEQ multiplex PCR reads, gives a single entry per CDR3 protein. The sample consists of around 300,000 distinct CDR3 sequences, around nine tenths of them appearing once.

Sample: CD8+ T cells from PBMCs. The chain employs TRBV2 and TRBJ2-3; D uncertain. The source is a human donor with multiple sclerosis. The CDR3 bases are TGTGCCAGCACAGTCATGGGGACAGATACGCAGTATTTT. This translates into CASTVMGTDTQYF.